The T cell receptor (beta chain) under discussion was sequenced for a study of shared clonotypes between healthy human individuals. Study-wide points: Sampling covered nothing but blood. Tissue TCR repertoires likely differ from those found in blood. The authors expected sequencing depth to affect clonotype sharing among donors.

Many counts were recorded for this clone. Its cognate antigen is unknown. Other DNA sequences in this sample translate to the same CDR3. This CDR3 contains 13 residues. CDR1 and CDR2 from the germline V gene are SGHTA and FQGNSA. Trimming took 1 base from V and 4 from J, leaving 5 bases between them. Measured with immunoSEQ multiplex PCR; TCRdb has only the in-frame clones, and not every one. The sample shows about 520,000 clones, 70% to 85% of them seen only once. This chain connects TRBV7-2 to TRBJ2-1; D unresolved. The material sequenced was PBMCs. The sequence derives from a woman aged 40 to 50 in good health. Some clones in this sample may be carry-over from other donors' samples. The CDR3 DNA follows: TGTGCCAGCAGCTTAGGGCGGTACAATGAGCAGTTCTTC. This sequence encodes CASSLGRYNEQFF.